This T cell receptor beta chain was obtained from a study of T cell repertoires in cytomegalovirus infection. The CDR3 is 13 residues long. The V end lost 7 bases, the J end lost 5 bases, and 13 bases lay between the germline ends. Germline V gene data show CDR1 as SGHTA and CDR2 as FQGNSA. This clonotype has more than one count but fewer than ten. In TCRdb, the reads were re-called with MiXCR into one record per CDR3 protein. In the table there are under 850,000 distinct CDR3 sequences, less than 40% of which are singletons. The chain couples TRBV7-2 to TRBJ2-3, with D perhaps matching TRBD1 (7 bases). This clonotype originated in a human donor in good health (CMV status not recorded). Some clones in this sample may be carry-over from other donors' samples. What was sequenced was PBMCs. The CDR3: CASNHQGGDTQYF. CDR3 nucleotides: TGTGCCAGCAACCACCAGGGGGGAGATACGCAGTATTTT.